This T cell receptor (beta chain) was captured in a study of monozygotic twins with inflammatory bowel disease. Study-wide points: There was no way to distinguish the different T cell subtypes. IBD patients showed reduced TCRbeta diversity (inverse Simpson) versus healthy co-twins.

The CDR3 is made up of 14 amino acids. Germline CDR1 reads SGHKS; CDR2 reads YYEKEE (reference sequence). TCRdb re-called the 5' RACE reads and shows each CDR3 protein once, DNA omitted. Its listing shows more than 95,000 distinct CDR3 sequences. As regards this clonotype: Its target is not known.

J is TRBJ2-1 and V is TRBV5-5; TCRdb's assignment of TRBD1 cannot be checked, as there is no DNA. Material for sequencing was blood. The sequence was collected from a human donor with ulcerative colitis or Crohn's disease, or a healthy co-twin of an affected twin (not recorded which). The CDR3: CASSWEPGVDEQFF.